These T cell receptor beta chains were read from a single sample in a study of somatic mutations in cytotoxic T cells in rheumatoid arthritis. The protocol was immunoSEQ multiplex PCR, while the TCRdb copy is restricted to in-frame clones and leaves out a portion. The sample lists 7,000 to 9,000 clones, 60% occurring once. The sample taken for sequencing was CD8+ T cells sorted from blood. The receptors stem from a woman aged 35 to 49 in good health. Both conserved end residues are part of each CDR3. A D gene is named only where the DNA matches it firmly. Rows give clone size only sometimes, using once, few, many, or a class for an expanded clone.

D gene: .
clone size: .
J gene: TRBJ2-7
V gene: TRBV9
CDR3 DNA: TGTGCCAGCAGCGTAGCTTCAGCAGGGGCCTACGAGCAGTACTTC
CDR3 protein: CASSVASAGAYEQYF

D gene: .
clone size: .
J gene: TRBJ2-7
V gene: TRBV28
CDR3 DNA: TGTGCCAGCAGTGAACCCCTACAGGGTGGACTCTACGAGCAGTACTTC
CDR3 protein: CASSEPLQGGLYEQYF

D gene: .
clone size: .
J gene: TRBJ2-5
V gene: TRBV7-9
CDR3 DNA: TGTGCCAGCAGCTTAGCCCCCCTCGAGACCCAGTACTTC
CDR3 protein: CASSLAPLETQYF

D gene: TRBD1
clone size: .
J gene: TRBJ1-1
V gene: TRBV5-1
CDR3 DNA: TGCGCCAGCTCCGAGGCCCCAGGGGGCAGGGCTGAAGCTTTCTTT
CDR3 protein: CASSEAPGGRAEAFF

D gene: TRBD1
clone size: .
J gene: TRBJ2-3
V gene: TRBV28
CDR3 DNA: TGTGCCAGCAGTTTAGGGACAGCCTTCACAGATACGCAGTATTTT
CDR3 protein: CASSLGTAFTDTQYF

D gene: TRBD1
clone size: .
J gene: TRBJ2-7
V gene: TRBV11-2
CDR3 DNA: TGTGCCAGCAGCCCCCACGGGACAGACTACGAGCAGTACTTC
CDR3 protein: CASSPHGTDYEQYF

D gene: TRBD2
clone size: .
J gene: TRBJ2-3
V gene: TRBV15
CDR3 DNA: TGTGCCACCAGCAGAGATTCCAGGGGAGGCGGGAGGGACACGCAGTATTTT
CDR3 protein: CATSRDSRGGGRDTQYF

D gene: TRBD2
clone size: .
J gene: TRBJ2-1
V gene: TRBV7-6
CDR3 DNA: TGTGCCAGCAGCGGGGGGGACGGCGTCGGCAAGGCGCAGTTCTTC
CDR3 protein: CASSGGDGVGKAQFF

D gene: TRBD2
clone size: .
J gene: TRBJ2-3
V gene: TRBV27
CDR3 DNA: TGTGCCAGCAGTTTATTGGCTAGCGGGAGCACAGATACGCAGTATTTT
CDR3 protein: CASSLLASGSTDTQYF

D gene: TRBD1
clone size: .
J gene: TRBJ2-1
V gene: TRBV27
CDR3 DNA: TGTGCCAGTGGGACAGGCTACAATGAGCAGTTCTTC
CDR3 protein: CASGTGYNEQFF

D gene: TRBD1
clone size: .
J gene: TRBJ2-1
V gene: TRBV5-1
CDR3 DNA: TGCGCCAGCAGTTTGAGGGACAGGGCTAATGAGCAGTTCTTC
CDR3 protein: CASSLRDRANEQFF

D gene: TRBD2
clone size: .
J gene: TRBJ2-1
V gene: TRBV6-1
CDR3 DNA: TGTGCCAGCAGTGAGGGACTAGGTGGCAATGAGCAGTTCTTC
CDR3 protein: CASSEGLGGNEQFF

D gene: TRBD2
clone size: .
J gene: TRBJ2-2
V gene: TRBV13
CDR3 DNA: TGTGCCAGCAGCGGCCGGGAGGACTGGGGAAACGGGGAGCTGTTTTTT
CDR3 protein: CASSGREDWGNGELFF

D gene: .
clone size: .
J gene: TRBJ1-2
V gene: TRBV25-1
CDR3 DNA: TGTGCCAGCACCGCGTTCCAGGGCGATGGCTACACCTTC
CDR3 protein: CASTAFQGDGYTF

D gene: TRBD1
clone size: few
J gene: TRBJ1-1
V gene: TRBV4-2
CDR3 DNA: TGTGCCAGCAGCCGAGAAACAGGGGATTCAGCTGAAGCTTTCTTT
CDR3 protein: CASSRETGDSAEAFF